Each of the 25 T cell receptor beta chains below was sequenced from the same sample in a study of human T cells and chemical hapten exposure. Time point given: pre-sensitization, week 0. Documented treatment: therapeutic diphenylcyclopropenone sensitization with weekly scalp DPC. TCRdb fed the RACE reads into MiXCR, producing one record per CDR3 protein. The sample lists 380,000 or so distinct CDR3 sequences; 4.5% to 5.5% were seen once. Sequencing used whole blood, obtained in connection with sensitization to the hapten diphenylcyclopropenone (DPC). These receptors were taken from a woman in her late teens or twenties with alopecia areata. Some clones in this sample may be carry-over from other donors' samples.

This clonotype was observed many times. The rearrangement joins TRBV4-1 to TRBJ1-2; D call uncertain. This CDR3 has 16 residues. Looked up from germline, CDR1 is MGHRA and CDR2 is YSYEKL. Trimming removed 1 base at V and 5 bases at J, with 17 bases between. The DNA of the CDR3 is TGCGCCAGCAGCCAAGCACTTCGCGGGCCGAAATATGGCTACACCTTC. Amino acid sequence: CASSQALRGPKYGYTF.

This clonotype appeared a few times. This chain joins TRBV6-5 and TRBJ1-6; 11 bases match TRBD1. The ends lost 6 bases at V and 10 bases at J; junction bases unmatched: 5. This CDR3 spans 14 amino acids. Germline CDR1 reads MNHEY; CDR2 reads SVGAGI. The CDR3 protein is CASRGQGASSPLHF. Written as DNA, the CDR3 is TGTGCCAGCAGAGGACAGGGGGCAAGCTCACCCCTCCACTTT.

This clonotype has just a few counts. The CDR3 here is CASSPPGPEQFF. DNA for the CDR3: TGTGCCAGCAGTCCACCGGGACCTGAGCAGTTCTTC. This chain connects TRBV12-3 or TRBV12-4 to TRBJ2-1; the D call may be TRBD1 or TRBD2 (5 bases each). Trimming removed 5 bases from V and 9 bases from J, with 11 bases in between. The length of the CDR3 is 12 residues.

This rearrangement joins TRBV3-1 to TRBJ2-6; a possible D gene is TRBD1 (5 bases). CDR3 size: 16 residues. Germline V lookup: CDR1 LGHDT, CDR2 YNNKEL (reference sequence). V lost 3 bases and J lost 0, with 9 bases in between. The CDR3 loop is CASSHQGFSGANVLTF. Written as DNA, the CDR3 is TGTGCCAGCAGCCACCAGGGCTTCTCTGGGGCCAACGTCCTGACTTTC.

This clonotype was picked up a small number of times. The CDR3 coding sequence is TGTGCCAGCTCACCACTAACGGCCGCCACAGATACGCAGTATTTT. It is translated as CASSPLTAATDTQYF. The J gene is TRBJ2-3, the V gene TRBV18; D remains ambiguous. Trimming pared 1 base from V and 2 bases from J, leaving 10 bases between. This CDR3 spans 15 amino acids. Germline CDR1 KGHSH, CDR2 LQKENI.

V is TRBV27 and J is TRBJ2-2, with a possible D match to TRBD2 (5 bases). There are 16 residues in the CDR3. V was clipped by 6 bases and J by 1 base, with 15 bases between them. Germline CDR1 reads MNHEY; CDR2 reads SMNVEV (reference sequence). The CDR3 spells CASSLGLGVNTGELFF. The CDR3 DNA follows: TGTGCCAGCAGCCTAGGGCTCGGGGTGAACACCGGGGAGCTGTTTTTT.

This clonotype was counted at least ten times. The V and J genes are TRBV5-1 and TRBJ2-5; 7 bases align to TRBD2. Germline CDR1 SGHRS, CDR2 YFSETQ. V lost 4 bases, J lost 2 bases, and 8 bases stayed unmatched. This CDR3 has 15 residues. The CDR3 DNA reads as TGCGCCAGCAGCCAAGGCCTAGCGGAGCAAGAGACCCAGTACTTC. Protein: CASSQGLAEQETQYF.

In this sample, this clonotype turned up a few times. The chain links TRBV7-2 to TRBJ1-1, with D maybe TRBD1 (6 bases). Germline V gene data show CDR1 as SGHTA and CDR2 as FQGNSA. V shed 7 bases and J shed 3 bases, with 15 bases lying between them. The CDR3 is 14 amino acids. CDR3 residues: CASTRSAGDTEAFF. In nucleotides, the CDR3 is TGTGCCAGCACCAGAAGTGCAGGGGACACTGAAGCTTTCTTT.

This clonotype was seen repeatedly, ten times or more. The CDR3 here is CASSPRTRPAKQYF. CDR3 nucleotides: TGTGCCAGCAGTCCTCGCACCAGGCCTGCGAAGCAGTACTTC. The rearrangement links TRBV5-4 to TRBJ2-7, with D unclear. Germline V gives CDR1 SGHNT, CDR2 YYREEE (reference sequence). The CDR3 sequence is 14 residues long. Trimming cost V 5 bases and J 8 bases, with 20 bases left between them.

This clonotype was detected only a few times. The rearrangement uses TRBV2 and TRBJ1-5, with D uncertain. CDR3 length: 14 residues. The germline gives CDR1 SNHLY, CDR2 FYNNEI. V was clipped by 7 bases and J by 3 bases, with 13 bases between them. Here the CDR3 reads CASIGNPFNQPQHF. In DNA, the CDR3 is TGTGCCAGCATCGGCAACCCCTTCAATCAGCCCCAGCATTTT.

This clonotype was seen ten or more times. J is TRBJ2-1 and V is TRBV9; D is ambiguous. Germline CDR1 SGDLS, CDR2 YYNGEE. The CDR3 loop spans 15 amino acids. V was trimmed by 0 bases and J by 9 bases, leaving 16 bases between them. CDR3 in amino acids: CASSVGNSYSGEQFF. Written as DNA, the CDR3 is TGTGCCAGCAGCGTAGGGAACAGTTATTCAGGTGAGCAGTTCTTC.

The J gene is TRBJ2-7, the V gene TRBV7-9; D may match TRBD1 or TRBD2 (5 bases each). V dropped 4 bases and J dropped 2 bases, with 12 bases sitting between them. The CDR3 runs to 14 residues. Germline V lookup: CDR1 SEHNR, CDR2 FQNEAQ (reference sequence). In DNA form, the CDR3 reads TGTGCCAGCAGCTCCGGGACCAGCACCTACGAGCAGTACTTC. This encodes CASSSGTSTYEQYF.

This clonotype was recorded a few times. The chain couples TRBV29-1 to TRBJ2-2; D might be TRBD1 (5 bases). V dropped 3 bases and J dropped 6 bases, with 8 bases sitting between them. The CDR3 extends over 12 amino acids. CDR1 is SQVTM and CDR2 is ANQGSEA in the germline V gene. CDR3 sequence reads: CSVDRGSGELFF. The CDR3 DNA follows: TGCAGCGTTGATAGGGGATCCGGGGAGCTGTTTTTT.

The rearrangement links TRBV25-1 to TRBJ2-6; maybe TRBD1 (5 bases). The CDR3 spans 16 residues. V lost 3 bases to trimming and J lost 0 bases, with 9 bases between them. Germline CDR1 and CDR2: MGHDK and SYGVNS. The CDR3 here is CASSDTGSSGANVLTF. CDR3 in DNA: TGTGCCAGCAGTGACACAGGCAGCTCTGGGGCCAACGTCCTGACTTTC.

This clonotype occurred a few times. This chain joins TRBV5-1 and TRBJ1-6, with D hard to call. Germline V CDR1 and CDR2: SGHRS, YFSETQ. Trimming took 0 bases from V and 5 from J, leaving 15 bases between them. This CDR3 contains 17 residues. For the CDR3, the DNA is TGCGCCAGCAGCTTGGTTAGCATCGGAGAAGATAATTCACCCCTCCACTTT. Translating it yields CASSLVSIGEDNSPLHF.

Only a few counts were recorded for this clonotype. This rearrangement joins TRBV7-9 to TRBJ1-4, with 9 bases fitting TRBD1. The CDR3 is 15 amino acids. With V trimmed by 5 bases and J by 8 bases, 9 bases remained unmatched. Germline assignment: CDR1 SEHNR and CDR2 FQNEAQ (reference sequence). CDR3 loop: CASSPGTGKGEKLFF. DNA of the CDR3: TGTGCCAGCAGCCCCGGGACAGGGAAAGGAGAAAAACTGTTTTTT. Full variable domain (outside the CDR3, taken from reference TRBV7-9 and TRBJ1-4): DTGVSQNPRHKITKRGQNVTFRCDPISEHNRLYWYRQTLGQGPEFLTYFQNEAQLEKSRLLSDRFSAERPKGSFSTLEIQRTEQGDSAMYLCASSPGTGKGEKLFFGSGTQLSVL.

This clonotype came up many times. The V and J genes are TRBV28 and TRBJ1-2; D is unclear. Germline lookup yields CDR1 MDHEN and CDR2 SYDVKM. This CDR3 has 13 amino acids. V lost 4 bases to trimming and J lost 0 bases, with 6 bases between them. As DNA, the CDR3 is TGTGCCAGCAGTTCAGCGGCTAACTATGGCTACACCTTC. It encodes CASSSAANYGYTF.

This clonotype turned up a few times. The chain uses TRBV9 and TRBJ1-3; D is possibly TRBD1 (6 bases). Germline CDR1 SGDLS, CDR2 YYNGEE. V lost 7 bases and J 0 bases, leaving 20 bases between the germline ends. This CDR3 spans 17 amino acids. The CDR3 DNA is TGTGCCAGCGAGCCCGGGGGGCTTCCGAGCTCTGGAAACACCATATATTTT. Its protein is CASEPGGLPSSGNTIYF.

This clonotype was observed at least ten times. J is TRBJ1-2 and V is TRBV12-3 or TRBV12-4, with D perhaps TRBD1 (5 bases). Trimming stripped 4 bases from V and 1 base from J, with 22 bases between. The CDR3 has 18 residues. The DNA of the CDR3 is TGTGCCAGCAGTTCGGCCGGGACCCCAACCTACTTTAACTATGGCTACACCTTC. Its translation is CASSSAGTPTYFNYGYTF.

This clonotype was detected a few times. The V gene is TRBV14, the J gene TRBJ2-2, with D perhaps TRBD1 (6 bases). V lost 6 bases to trimming and J lost 1 base, with 15 bases between them. The CDR3 is made up of 16 amino acids. In germline, CDR1 is SGHDN, CDR2 FVKESK. This chain's CDR3 is CASRGSGTLNTGELFF. CDR3 in DNA: TGTGCCAGCAGGGGATCCGGGACACTGAACACCGGGGAGCTGTTTTTT. Drawing the rest from reference TRBV14 and TRBJ2-2, the complete variable domain is EAGVTQFPSHSVIEKGQTVTLRCDPISGHDNLYWYRRVMGKEIKFLLHFVKESKQDESGMPNNRFLAERTGGTYSTLKVQPAELEDSGVYFCASRGSGTLNTGELFFGEGSRLTVL.

This clonotype was counted only a few times. This sequence joins TRBV2 and TRBJ1-6; D gene ambiguous. The CDR3 contains 13 residues. The V end lost 2 bases, the J end lost 7 bases, and 6 bases lay between the germline ends. CDR1 and CDR2 (germline): SNHLY, FYNNEI. The CDR3 sequence is CASSERGNSPLHF. Here the CDR3 DNA reads TGTGCCAGCAGTGAACGCGGGAATTCACCCCTCCACTTT.

V usage is TRBV6-2 or TRBV6-3 and J usage is TRBJ2-7; no reliable D call. The germline gives CDR1 MNHEY, CDR2 SVGEGT. The CDR3 contains 15 residues. With 4 bases removed from V and 0 bases from J, the gap between germline ends came to 13 bases. The CDR3 reads CASSSTALSSYEQYF. CDR3 DNA sequence: TGTGCCAGCAGTTCCACAGCCCTCAGCTCCTACGAGCAGTACTTC.

This clonotype was seen ten or more times. Germline is not matched at one junction end, which may reflect a read error. The rearrangement uses TRBV7-9 and TRBJ1-1, with D perhaps TRBD1 (5 bases). The CDR3 is 13 amino acids. The V gene's germline CDR1 is SEHNR and CDR2 FQNEAQ (reference sequence). The CDR3 nucleotides read TGCGCCAGCAGCTTGGAGCCCGGGACCGAAGCTTTCTTT. It specifies CASSLEPGTEAFF.

This clonotype occurred many times. This rearrangement joins TRBV29-1 to TRBJ2-2; possible D gene TRBD1, 5 bases. CDR3 length: 14 amino acids. The V gene lost 0 bases and the J gene lost 5 bases, with 10 bases spanning the gap. Germline V gene lookup returns CDR1 SQVTM and CDR2 ANQGSEA. In nucleotides, the CDR3 is TGCAGCGTTGAAGAAGGTCAGGGTACCGGGGAGCTGTTTTTT. Protein product: CSVEEGQGTGELFF.

This clonotype has just a few counts. The rearrangement uses TRBV4-2 and TRBJ2-1; D perhaps matches TRBD2 (5 bases). Trimming took 4 bases from V and 9 from J, leaving 10 bases between them. The CDR3 loop spans 12 amino acids. In germline, CDR1 is LGHNA, CDR2 YNFKEQ. CDR3 protein: CASSLGSSEQFF. The DNA for the CDR3 is TGTGCCAGCAGCCTGGGGAGTAGTGAGCAGTTCTTC.